Below, one TCR beta chain is given with its context. No antigen is known for it. Sequencing used immunoSEQ version 4 in survey mode. Clones were sequenced by immunoSEQ multiplex PCR, and TCRdb holds only the in-frame ones, with some missing. The sample has about 33,000 clones, roughly 82% seen once; the top ten hold over 0.7%. Lysates of CMV-infected fibroblasts at roughly 10 ug/mL stimulated these cells. CD40L/CD69 double-negative CD45RO-high memory CD4+ T cells were collected. Anti-CD28/CD49d costimulation, CD40-blocking antibody and enfuvirtide were given to CD8-depleted PBMCs for 18 hours. This sample stems from a study of persistence of HIV-infected CD4 T cells. Study results and limitations: Degenerate expanded CDR3beta sequences were enriched among CMV- and Gag-responding cells.

The V gene's germline CDR1 is MNHEY and CDR2 SVGAGI. This CDR3 spans 15 amino acids. With V trimmed by 0 bases and J by 6 bases, 4 bases remained unmatched. Specimen: CD4+ T cells sorted from PBMCs after approximately 19-hour stimulation, collected from a patient who received antiretroviral therapy. The rearrangement joins TRBV6-5 to TRBJ2-1; the match to TRBD1 covers 8 bases. This sequence was found in an adult man with HIV who was CMV-seropositive. The CDR3 coding sequence is TGTGCCAGCAGTTACTCGCAGGGGGCGAGCAATGAGCAGTTCTTC. Translated, it gives CASSYSQGASNEQFF.